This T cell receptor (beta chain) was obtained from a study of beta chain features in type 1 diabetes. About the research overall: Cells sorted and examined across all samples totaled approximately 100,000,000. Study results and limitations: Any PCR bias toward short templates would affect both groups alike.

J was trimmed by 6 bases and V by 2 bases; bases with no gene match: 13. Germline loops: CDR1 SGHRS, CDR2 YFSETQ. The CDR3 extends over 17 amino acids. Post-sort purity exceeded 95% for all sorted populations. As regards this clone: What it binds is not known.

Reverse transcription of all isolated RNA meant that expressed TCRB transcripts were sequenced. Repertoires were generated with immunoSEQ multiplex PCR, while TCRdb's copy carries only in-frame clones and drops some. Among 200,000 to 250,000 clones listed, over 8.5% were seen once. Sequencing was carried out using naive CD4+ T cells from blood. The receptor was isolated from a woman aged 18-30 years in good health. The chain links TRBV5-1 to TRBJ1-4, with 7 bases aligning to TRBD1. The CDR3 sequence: CASSLTAKGDRDEKLFF. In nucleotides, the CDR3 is TGCGCCAGCAGCTTAACAGCGAAAGGGGACAGAGATGAAAAACTGTTTTTT.